The clone carrying this T cell receptor beta chain was detected once. The RNA, about 0.45 to 1 ug, was put through reverse transcription using random hexamers. TCRdb re-derived calls from the immunoSEQ multiplex PCR reads in MiXCR, one entry per CDR3 protein. The sample consists of roughly 100,000 distinct CDR3 sequences, roughly 94% of them appearing once. This specimen belongs to a study of CD8 T cells in Susac syndrome. V lost 3 bases and J lost 0, with 11 bases in between. CDR1 SGHNT and CDR2 YYREEE come from the germline V gene (reference sequence). This CDR3 region has 15 residues. TCR beta sequences were obtained from blood CD8+ and CD4+ T cells. Through negative isolation, CD4+ and CD8+ T cells were obtained, while TEMRA cells were enriched using FACS.

This clonotype originated in a human donor with Susac syndrome. V gene TRBV5-4 combines with J gene TRBJ2-3, with D tentatively TRBD1 (6 bases). The specimen was CD8+ T cells from PBMCs. The CDR3 is CASSWGRGSTDTQYF. The CDR3 nucleotides are TGTGCCAGCAGCTGGGGAAGGGGGAGCACAGATACGCAGTATTTT.